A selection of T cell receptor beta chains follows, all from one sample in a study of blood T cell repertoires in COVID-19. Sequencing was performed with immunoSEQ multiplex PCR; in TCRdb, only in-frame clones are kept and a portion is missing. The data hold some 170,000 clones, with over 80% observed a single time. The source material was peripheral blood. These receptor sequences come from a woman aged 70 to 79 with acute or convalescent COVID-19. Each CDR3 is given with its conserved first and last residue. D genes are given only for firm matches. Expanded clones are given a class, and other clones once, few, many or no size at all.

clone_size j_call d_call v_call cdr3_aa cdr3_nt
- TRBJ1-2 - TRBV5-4 CASSKATGIDYGYTF TGTGCCAGCAGCAAAGCAACAGGGATCGACTATGGCTACACCTTC
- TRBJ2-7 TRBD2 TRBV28 CASLFRGVRYEQYF TGTGCCAGCCTTTTCCGGGGGGTGCGCTACGAGCAGTACTTC
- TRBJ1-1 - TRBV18 CASSPTRTANTEAFF TGTGCCAGCTCACCCACGAGGACAGCGAACACTGAAGCTTTCTTT
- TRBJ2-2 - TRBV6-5 CASRRTANTGELFF TGTGCCAGCAGGAGGACTGCGAACACCGGGGAGCTGTTTTTT
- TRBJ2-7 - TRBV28 CASSRGLGRSYEQYF TGTGCCAGCAGTAGGGGACTCGGAAGGTCCTACGAGCAGTACTTC
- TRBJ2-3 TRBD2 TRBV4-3 CASSQGTSGIDTQYF TGCGCCAGCAGCCAAGGGACTAGCGGGATAGATACGCAGTATTTT
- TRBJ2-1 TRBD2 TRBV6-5 CASSTGGRGGKEQFF TGTGCCAGCTCGACAGGTGGGCGGGGGGGCAAAGAGCAGTTCTTC
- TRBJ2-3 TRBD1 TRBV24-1 CATANTPDRGDTQYF TGTGCCACCGCGAATACCCCGGACAGGGGTGATACGCAGTATTTT
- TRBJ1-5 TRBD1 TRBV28 CASKGQDSNQPQHF TGTGCCAGCAAAGGACAGGATAGCAATCAGCCCCAGCATTTT
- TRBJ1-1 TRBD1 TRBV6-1 CASSETGGGTEAFF TGTGCCAGCAGTGAAACAGGGGGTGGGACTGAAGCTTTCTTT
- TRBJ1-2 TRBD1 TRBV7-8 CASSLDRGGYTF TGTGCCAGCAGCCTGGACAGGGGCGGCTACACCTTC
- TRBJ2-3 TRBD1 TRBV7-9 CASSPGQGNTDTQYF TGTGCCAGCAGCCCCGGACAGGGTAATACCGATACGCAGTATTTT
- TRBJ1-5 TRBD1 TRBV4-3 CASSQGRTGWGNQPQHF TGCGCCAGCAGCCAGGGAAGGACAGGGTGGGGCAATCAGCCCCAGCATTTT
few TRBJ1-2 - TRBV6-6 CASSRDTSSYGYTF TGTGCCAGCAGCCGGGACACAAGCTCGTATGGCTACACCTTC
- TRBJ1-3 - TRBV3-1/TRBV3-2 CASSQEQISGNTIYF TGTGCCAGCAGCCAAGAACAGATCTCTGGAAACACCATATATTTT
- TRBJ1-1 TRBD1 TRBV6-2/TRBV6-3 CASSYSAGGVRNTEAFF TGTGCCAGCAGTTACTCGGCAGGGGGCGTTAGAAACACTGAAGCTTTCTTT
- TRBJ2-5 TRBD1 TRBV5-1 CASGVTGGAETQYF TGCGCCAGCGGGGTAACAGGGGGCGCGGAGACCCAGTACTTC
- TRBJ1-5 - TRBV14 CASSQAGNQPQHF TGTGCCAGCAGCCAGGCTGGCAATCAGCCCCAGCATTTT
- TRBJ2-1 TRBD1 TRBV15 CATSRDPPGQGYNEQFF TGTGCCACCAGCAGAGATCCACCGGGACAGGGTTACAATGAGCAGTTCTTC
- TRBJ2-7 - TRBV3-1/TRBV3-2 CASSPRIFPYEQYF TGTGCCAGCAGTCCTCGTATATTCCCCTACGAGCAGTACTTC
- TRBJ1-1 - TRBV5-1 CASSSVRGTEAFF TGCGCCAGCAGCTCGGTTCGAGGCACTGAAGCTTTCTTT
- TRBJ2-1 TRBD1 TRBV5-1 CASSSAGTAYNEQFF TGCGCCAGCAGCTCTGCCGGGACAGCCTACAATGAGCAGTTCTTC